A single T cell receptor beta chain is shown here with its context. Its antigen is still unknown. Base-call qualities are not available, and no considerably larger clone is one nucleotide away. This sample is drawn from a study of cytomegalovirus exposure and HLA in healthy donors (dated by TCRdb to about 2017). Regarding the complete study: An earlier analysis of some 600 of the donors reported about 300 Gb of sequence data and about 120 million unique TCR beta sequences obtained from 180 million or so T cells. Around 300 gigabases of sequencing data and some 85 million unique TCR sequences were included in an early release covering roughly 600 HLA-typed donors. Of the roughly 390 genotyped donors, roughly 80% fell in the genetic ancestry cluster associated with self-reported Caucasian donors. The study aimed to test whether cataloging public T cell receptors could reveal signatures of past pathogen exposure. The T cell repertoires of roughly 660 subjects were profiled by immunosequencing and related to cytomegalovirus serostatus. In addition to the first cohort of hundreds of subjects, a separate validation cohort of 120 different subjects was used. To predict cytomegalovirus infection status, the study combined high-throughput TCR immunosequencing, statistical association of individual TCRs with disease status, and machine learning. To study patterns of TCR occurrence, a later analysis re-analyzed previously published TCR beta repertoires from 666 donors and added high-resolution HLA genotyping. Rather than drawing on any new phenotypic data, the later analysis identified candidate immune exposures from TCR beta sequences and the way those sequences occurred across donors. In an earlier analysis of more than 550 of the donors, high-throughput TCR beta sequencing was used to judge whether each TCR beta V gene segment behaved as functional or pseudogenic. Alongside the repertoire data, information on donor age, sex, ethnicity and CMV serostatus was compiled. A later genetic analysis took genome-wide SNP genotypes for about 65% of the 666 donors and used that subset as a discovery cohort. Every discovery cohort repertoire had been produced on one sequencing platform. Both class I and class II loci were covered by HLA typing, at four-digit resolution. Typing coverage differed by locus: A, B, C, DRB1 and DQB1 were typed in about 629-630 donors, DQA1 in approximately 520, DPA1 in nearly 610, and DPB1 in roughly 450. Several DR-DQ haplotypes were handled as single units for association and clustering because linkage in the cohort was strong. Among roughly 370 genotyped donors of the cohort, an average of approximately 250,000 unique TCR beta nucleotide sequences were sequenced per donor, roughly 18% of them non-productive.

The cohort consisted of 650 to 700 healthy bone marrow donors. At the time of sampling, every cohort member was nominally healthy, though immune exposures that went unrecorded were likely present. The donor was CMV seronegative and belonged to the group of over 300 seronegative cohort members. Each donor provided a peripheral blood sample, and peripheral blood mononuclear cells were used for TCR beta sequencing. The Qiagen DNeasy Blood Extraction Kit was used to extract genomic DNA from the blood cell samples. CDR1 and CDR2 are read off the germline V gene as SGHVS and FNYEAQ. The CDR3 starts with the cysteine, ends with the phenylalanine, and has 13 residues. Only the CDR3 part of the read is kept: 39 bases, read in frame from the first base. V ends up 6 bases short and J 6 bases short, with an unmatched junction base count of 7. The library was made by the immunoSEQ multiplex PCR assay. For the multiplex PCR, a mixture combining 60 forward primers for TCR Vbeta segments and 13 reverse primers for TCR Jbeta segments was used. Amplification of the CDR3 region of rearranged TCR beta genes was performed with a multiplex PCR assay on genomic DNA. On the Illumina HiSeq System, the amplified TCR beta libraries were sequenced as 87-base-pair reads. The source study handled its data this way. In a later analysis, around 80 million unique TCR beta chains were counted across the roughly 670 repertoires, and roughly 11 million of these chains were shared by at least two donors. To remove PCR and sequencing errors, raw reads were error-corrected and collapsed into unique sequences using a nearest-neighbor algorithm that merged closely related sequences. To assign V, D and J gene segments, CDR3 sequences were aligned to IMGT reference sequences. Each retained sequence needed at least a six-nucleotide match to both a V gene segment and a J gene segment. Rearrangements were called productive when the CDR3 lacked stop codons and stayed in frame with V and J; all others were non-productive. Following IMGT convention, CDR3 was defined as the stretch from the second conserved V-encoded cysteine to the conserved J-encoded phenylalanine. The earlier analysis of 450 to 750 of the donors excluded any sequence lacking an unambiguous match to a single V gene segment. An earlier analysis of a few hundred of the donors classified V segments as functional when productive rearrangements were above 56.7% and as segregating when the standard deviation between donors was above 5%. A statistical classification framework was built for diagnosing cytomegalovirus status from the catalog of TCR beta chain sequences. In a later analysis, V and J genes were assigned by comparing TCR nucleotide sequences against IMGT/GENE-DB human TR gene sequences. Using the TCRdist pipeline, a later analysis assigned CDR3 sequences along with most-parsimonious VDJ recombination scenarios. In a later analysis, each TCR beta chain was defined by its CDR3 amino acid sequence together with its V-gene family, and reads without a unique V-gene family were excluded. In a later analysis, approximately 590 highly shared, low-generation-probability nucleotide sequences were removed to address suspected cross-contamination and a sequencing artifact. In a later analysis, a clonal expansion index for each public chain was calculated from normalized within-repertoire ranks of inferred template counts. In a later analysis, generation probabilities were computed using a VDJ recombination model fitted to out-of-frame rearrangements, and the results were checked against IGoR. Hypergeometric tests were used in a later analysis to score TCR-TCR, TCR-HLA and TCR-CMV co-occurrence, with a repertoire-size bias correction applied to the TCR pairs. In a later analysis, false discovery rates were estimated by permuting HLA or CMV assignments 20 times. In a later analysis, co-occurring TCRs were grouped with DBSCAN, and TCRdist sequence similarity was added when clustering was performed within HLA-allele-positive subsets. Repertoires with fewer than 30,000 or more than 120,000 public chains, plus five repertoires with anomalous nucleotide sharing, were excluded from co-occurrence clustering. The clones in this table, taken by TCRdb from immuneACCESS, are in-frame only. Not every clone is retained; where verified, under half of the shortfall comes from an unresolved V gene, and the cause of the rest is unknown. V and J calls and clone size follow that table, whereas D and trimming were derived from the DNA. The sample yields 200,000 to 250,000 clones; 75% to 90% were counted once. Clones ranked in the top ten supply 0.71% of the sample.

On the study overall, not on this receptor specifically: CMV serostatus was the only immune exposure information available for the cohort. Linkage disequilibrium might explain the correlated functional status among segregating V segments, but an unknown experimental factor could not be excluded. A later analysis found that TCR association rates varied across HLA loci, with DRB1 alleles showing the most associated TCRs and HLA-C alleles the fewest. An association between a missense DCLRE1C variant and V-gene and J-gene trimming of TCR beta chains was found in a later genetic analysis and replicated in an independent cohort. Some IMGT-functional V segments, including TRBV6-2 and TRBV6-3, could not be distinguished by the 87-base-pair reads and were therefore excluded. When HLA alleles, especially DR and DQ, strongly co-occurred, TCR associations were difficult to assign to individual alleles. While some public TCRs were present in many individuals, most TCR sequences turned up only very rarely across donors. A few of the identified cytomegalovirus-associated TCR beta chains were confirmed in vitro to be specific for cytomegalovirus antigens. According to a later analysis, parvovirus B19, influenza, CMV and Epstein-Barr virus appeared linked to several top co-occurrence clusters. The classifier was reported to diagnose cytomegalovirus status with high specificity and sensitivity in both the original and validation cohorts. Roughly 15 rarely observed V segments, including chromosome 9 orphons, were excluded from the earlier analysis of approximately 500 of the donors because counts were too low. Roughly uniform sequencing depth across donors was assumed in presence/absence analyses, although this assumption may not hold. Compared with the roughly 670-donor mean, donors in an Asian-associated ancestry cluster had fewer N-insertions in productive TCRs, according to a later genetic analysis. The cohort was sequenced for TCR beta chains only, and without alpha or paired-chain data the features that could be detected were limited. In a later analysis, 16,951 TCR beta sequences were associated with specific HLA alleles at a false discovery rate of 0.05. A cluster of highly shared sequence variants was judged likely to be a technical artifact of the sequencing pipeline. In a later analysis, most CMV-associated TCR beta chains were found to appear HLA-restricted, with HLA associations seemingly driven largely by CMV exposure. Because HLA typing was missing for some donors at each locus, association tests included only the typed subset. Broadly in line with IMGT annotations, most TCR beta V segments showed up in productive rearrangements about 87% or about 30% of the time in an earlier analysis of around 600 of the donors. It was suggested by the authors that the approach could potentially be generalized to other disease states and immunological phenotypes. A further reported finding was that TCR beta sequences accurately predicted the HLA-A and HLA-B alleles for most subjects in the first cohort. Compared with equally common non-associated chains, HLA-associated TCR beta chains in a later analysis were more clonally expanded and had lower generation probabilities. In the study, 150 to 200 TCR beta chains were listed as associated with cytomegalovirus.

This chain joins TRBV7-6 to TRBJ1-2; 7 nucleotides in the junction match TRBD1. The sample was PBMCs. This receptor was obtained from a boy aged 2 to 10 in good health and CMV-seronegative. The CDR3 amino acid sequence is: CASREGTGDGYTF. The bases read TGTGCCAGCAGAGAGGGAACAGGGGATGGCTACACCTTC.